Listed below are T cell receptor beta chains from one sample, sequenced in a study of Ad26.COV2.S vaccination and SARS-CoV-2 variants. Assay used: immunoSEQ multiplex PCR; TCRdb lists only in-frame clones, some missing. The data hold 300,000 to 400,000 clones, with roughly 86% observed a single time. This sample comprised peripheral blood, obtained in a trial of Ad26.COV2.S vaccine versus placebo. Source of these receptors: a person aged 18-60 years who received the Ad26.COV2.S COVID-19 vaccine or a placebo. Each CDR3 is given with its conserved first and last residue. A D gene is named only where the DNA matches it firmly. Only some rows state a clone size, as once, few, many or a class for expanded clones.

cdr3_nt cdr3_aa j_call d_call v_call clone_size
TGTGCCATCAGTCAGGGGGCTGAACAGCCCCAGCATTTT CAISQGAEQPQHF TRBJ1-5 TRBD1 TRBV10-3 NA
TGTGCCAGCACGAGCGGTTTACCAAACACCGGGGAGCTGTTTTTT CASTSGLPNTGELFF TRBJ2-2 NA TRBV2 NA
TGTGCCAGCAGCGGAGGAGGACAGGGGGCTCGAACGAGTAACACTGAAGCTTTCTTT CASSGGGQGARTSNTEAFF TRBJ1-1 TRBD1 TRBV7-8 NA
TGTGCCAGCAGCCCCCAGGACGGGCCCCAGCATTTT CASSPQDGPQHF TRBJ1-5 NA TRBV3-1/TRBV3-2 NA
TGCGCCAGCAGCTTGACCGGGACGACCGGTCAGCCCCAGCATTTT CASSLTGTTGQPQHF TRBJ1-5 NA TRBV5-1 NA
TGTGCCTGGAGTGTAGGATCGCGAAGGGCGAGCAAAATAGCTAACTATGGCTACACCTTC CAWSVGSRRASKIANYGYTF TRBJ1-2 NA TRBV30 NA
TGTGCCTGCTCCTTAACAGGAGGGTCGTACGAGCAGTACTTC CACSLTGGSYEQYF TRBJ2-7 NA TRBV27 once
TGTGCCAGCAGCTCGACTTTAGTAGTAAGTTCAGGGGAGCAGTACTTC CASSSTLVVSSGEQYF TRBJ2-7 NA TRBV7-9 NA
TGTGCCAGTAAGGGGGGACATTTCTATGGCTACACCTTC CASKGGHFYGYTF TRBJ1-2 NA TRBV19 NA
TGTGCCAGCAGCCCAATCCGGTCCTCCTACGAGCAGTACTTC CASSPIRSSYEQYF TRBJ2-7 NA TRBV7-2 NA
TGTGCCAGCAGTGGAGTATCCAGGGGAAACACCATATATTTT CASSGVSRGNTIYF TRBJ1-3 NA TRBV2 NA
TGCGCCAGCAGCCTACTACATACTTACTCCTACAATGAGCAGTTCTTC CASSLLHTYSYNEQFF TRBJ2-1 NA TRBV4-1 NA
TGTGCCAGCAGCCATAAGGGGGCTATTCTACCCCTTGAAGCTTTCTTT CASSHKGAILPLEAFF TRBJ1-1 TRBD1 TRBV14 NA
TGCGCCAGCAGCTGGGCTAGTGAGCAGTTCTTC CASSWASEQFF TRBJ2-1 NA TRBV5-1 once
TGCAGTGCTAATGAGGGGGTGAACACTGAAGCTTTCTTT CSANEGVNTEAFF TRBJ1-1 NA TRBV20-1 NA
TGCAGTGCTAGTGGTGGGGGCGCTCACACCGGGGAGCTGTTTTTT CSASGGGAHTGELFF TRBJ2-2 NA TRBV20-1 NA
TGTGCCAGCAGCCTCTCACTGGACGGGAACACTGAAGCTTTCTTT CASSLSLDGNTEAFF TRBJ1-1 NA TRBV9 NA
TGTGCCAGCAGCCAAAGAGGGGTGATGAATCAGCCCCAGCATTTT CASSQRGVMNQPQHF TRBJ1-5 NA TRBV3-1/TRBV3-2 NA
TGTGCCAGCAGCCCAGTGGGACCCTGGGGGACGCAGTATTTT CASSPVGPWGTQYF TRBJ2-3 NA TRBV7-9 NA
TGTGCCAGCAGCCAACGACCCGGGACCTCCGGGGCCTACGAGCAGTACTTC CASSQRPGTSGAYEQYF TRBJ2-7 NA TRBV3-1/TRBV3-2 few
TGTGCCAGCAGTCGCCGGGAGCAAGGTGTGAGGGAGCTGTTTTTT CASSRREQGVRELFF TRBJ2-2 NA TRBV6-2/TRBV6-3 NA
TGCGCCAGCAGCCAAGATGCGGGGGGGGGACGACTTCCCGAAGCTTTCTTT CASSQDAGGGRLPEAFF TRBJ1-1 NA TRBV4-3 NA
TGTGCCAGCAGCCATCCAGGGCGTAGCTCCTACGAGCAGTACTTC CASSHPGRSSYEQYF TRBJ2-7 NA TRBV11-2 NA
TGTGTCAGCAGTGAGGGCGGACAGGGTTTCAATCAGCCCCAGCATTTT CVSSEGGQGFNQPQHF TRBJ1-5 TRBD1 TRBV25-1 NA
TGCGCCAGCAGCCCTGGACAGTTCTCCTACGAGCAGTACTTC CASSPGQFSYEQYF TRBJ2-7 NA TRBV4-1 NA
TGTGCCAGCAGTTACCAGGGACTAGACCTTCGCGAGCAGTACTTC CASSYQGLDLREQYF TRBJ2-7 TRBD2 TRBV6-5 NA
TGTGCCAGCAGACTCAGCGGGGGAGACGGGGAGCTGTTTTTT CASRLSGGDGELFF TRBJ2-2 TRBD2 TRBV3-1/TRBV3-2 NA
TGTGCCAGCAGCCCCGGTGGAGGGGGACGCGAGACCCAGTACTTC CASSPGGGGRETQYF TRBJ2-5 NA TRBV6-2/TRBV6-3 NA
TGTGCCAGCAGCCTCCGGGACAGGTTGAACACTGAAGCTTTCTTT CASSLRDRLNTEAFF TRBJ1-1 TRBD1 TRBV5-6 NA
TGTGCCAGCAGCCCACAGGGGAGGGGTAATGAAAAACTGTTTTTT CASSPQGRGNEKLFF TRBJ1-4 TRBD1 TRBV5-6 NA
TGTGCCAGTAGGAAGACAGCTCACCAGCCCCAGCATTTT CASRKTAHQPQHF TRBJ1-5 NA TRBV19 NA
TGCGCCAGCAGCCAAGGGCAGGGTGGCTATGGCTACACCTTC CASSQGQGGYGYTF TRBJ1-2 NA TRBV4-3 NA
TGTGCCAGCAGCTTTTACCCCGGGACTAGCCTAAACACAGATACGCAGTATTTT CASSFYPGTSLNTDTQYF TRBJ2-3 TRBD2 TRBV7-6 once
TGTGCCAGCAGTTCCAAAGTCTCCTACGAGCAGTACTTC CASSSKVSYEQYF TRBJ2-7 NA TRBV12-3/TRBV12-4 NA
TGTGCCAGCAGCTTAGCGCTAAGTGGTGAAGCTTTCTTT CASSLALSGEAFF TRBJ1-1 NA TRBV7-8 NA
TGCGCCAGCAACGGTTTTTGGGCCACAGGGGTATACAATGAGCAGTTCTTC CASNGFWATGVYNEQFF TRBJ2-1 TRBD1 TRBV4-3 NA
TGTGCCACCAGCACGGGGGGAGGGGGACATCAGCCCCAGCATTTT CATSTGGGGHQPQHF TRBJ1-5 NA TRBV15 NA
TGTGCCAGCAGCCGGACATGGGGTAAGGTACTAGGGACTAATGAAAAACTGTTTTTT CASSRTWGKVLGTNEKLFF TRBJ1-4 NA TRBV5-4 NA
TGTGCCACCAGCAGAGATCGGGGGCAGCAAGAGACCCAGTACTTC CATSRDRGQQETQYF TRBJ2-5 NA TRBV15 NA
TGTGCCAGCAGTGAACAGGACAGGCCGGGGAGAGGCCACACCTTC CASSEQDRPGRGHTF TRBJ1-2 TRBD1 TRBV2 NA
TGCGCCAGCAGCCTGGGGGCTAGTTCCGGCAATGAGCAGTTCTTC CASSLGASSGNEQFF TRBJ2-1 NA TRBV5-1 once
TGTGCCAGCAGCTTTGAAGGAACGGGGGGAACAGATACGCAGTATTTT CASSFEGTGGTDTQYF TRBJ2-3 TRBD2 TRBV7-2 NA
TGTGCCAGCAGCTCCGGGACAGGGGCCCCCGAGGTGAACACTGAAGCTTTCTTT CASSSGTGAPEVNTEAFF TRBJ1-1 TRBD1 TRBV5-5 NA
TGTGCCAGCAGCTTAAGGGGTAGCGGGGTCGTAGGGGAGCAGTACTTC CASSLRGSGVVGEQYF TRBJ2-7 TRBD2 TRBV5-4 NA
TGTGCCAGCAGCGTTAGCGGGGGGGGGTCCTACGAGCAGTACTTC CASSVSGGGSYEQYF TRBJ2-7 TRBD2 TRBV9 NA
TGTGCCAGCAGCTTAGGCGGCGGGCCAGATACGCAGTATTTT CASSLGGGPDTQYF TRBJ2-3 NA TRBV7-3 NA
TGTGCCAGCAGCCAAGACGGGAGTTGGGACCGTTCCTACGAGCAGTACTTC CASSQDGSWDRSYEQYF TRBJ2-7 NA TRBV3-1/TRBV3-2 NA
TGTGCCAGCAGCTTAGGGGGACAGCTCTGGCAAGAGACCCAGTACTTC CASSLGGQLWQETQYF TRBJ2-5 TRBD1 TRBV5-8 NA